The text below deals with one T cell receptor (beta chain). Its antigen remains unknown. The entry originates in a study of T-cell reconstitution after alpha-beta-depleted transplantation in children. Study-level results: Reported findings indicate that, about two months after transplant, alpha-beta T cells came from several hundred expanded clones, which were derived from non-depleted graft cells. T-cell counts and diversity were attributed mostly to newly produced T cells one year after transplant. Surviving recipient cells, namely T cells and thymic progenitors, were the source of high day-60 TCRbeta diversity in some patients.

Preparation of the TCRbeta library used unique molecular identifiers. TCRdb redid the calling of the PCR reads with MiXCR, one entry per CDR3 protein. The sample consists of hundreds of thousands of distinct CDR3 sequences, under 25% of them appearing once. Germline loops: CDR1 SGHNT, CDR2 YYREEE (reference sequence). The CDR3 spans 12 residues. V was pared by 0 bases and J by 15 bases, with 6 bases of the junction left unmatched. The rearrangement uses TRBV5-4 and TRBJ2-1, with 7 bases identical to TRBD2. The sequence was collected from a boy less than two years old who had a stem cell transplant for acute myeloid leukemia, so the T cells may come from the graft donor. The input for sequencing was PBMCs, mostly from graft donor cells, taken 360 days after TCRalphabeta/CD19-depleted stem cell transplant. CDR3 protein: CASSLERGTTFF. For the CDR3, the DNA is TGTGCCAGCAGCTTGGAGAGAGGGACTACGTTCTTC. The complete variable domain, with remaining parts taken from reference TRBV5-4 and TRBJ2-1, reads ETGVTQSPTHLIKTRGQQVTLRCSSQSGHNTVSWYQQALGQGPQFIFQYYREEENGRGNFPPRFSGLQFPNYSSELNVNALELDDSALYLCASSLERGTTFFGPGTRLTVL.